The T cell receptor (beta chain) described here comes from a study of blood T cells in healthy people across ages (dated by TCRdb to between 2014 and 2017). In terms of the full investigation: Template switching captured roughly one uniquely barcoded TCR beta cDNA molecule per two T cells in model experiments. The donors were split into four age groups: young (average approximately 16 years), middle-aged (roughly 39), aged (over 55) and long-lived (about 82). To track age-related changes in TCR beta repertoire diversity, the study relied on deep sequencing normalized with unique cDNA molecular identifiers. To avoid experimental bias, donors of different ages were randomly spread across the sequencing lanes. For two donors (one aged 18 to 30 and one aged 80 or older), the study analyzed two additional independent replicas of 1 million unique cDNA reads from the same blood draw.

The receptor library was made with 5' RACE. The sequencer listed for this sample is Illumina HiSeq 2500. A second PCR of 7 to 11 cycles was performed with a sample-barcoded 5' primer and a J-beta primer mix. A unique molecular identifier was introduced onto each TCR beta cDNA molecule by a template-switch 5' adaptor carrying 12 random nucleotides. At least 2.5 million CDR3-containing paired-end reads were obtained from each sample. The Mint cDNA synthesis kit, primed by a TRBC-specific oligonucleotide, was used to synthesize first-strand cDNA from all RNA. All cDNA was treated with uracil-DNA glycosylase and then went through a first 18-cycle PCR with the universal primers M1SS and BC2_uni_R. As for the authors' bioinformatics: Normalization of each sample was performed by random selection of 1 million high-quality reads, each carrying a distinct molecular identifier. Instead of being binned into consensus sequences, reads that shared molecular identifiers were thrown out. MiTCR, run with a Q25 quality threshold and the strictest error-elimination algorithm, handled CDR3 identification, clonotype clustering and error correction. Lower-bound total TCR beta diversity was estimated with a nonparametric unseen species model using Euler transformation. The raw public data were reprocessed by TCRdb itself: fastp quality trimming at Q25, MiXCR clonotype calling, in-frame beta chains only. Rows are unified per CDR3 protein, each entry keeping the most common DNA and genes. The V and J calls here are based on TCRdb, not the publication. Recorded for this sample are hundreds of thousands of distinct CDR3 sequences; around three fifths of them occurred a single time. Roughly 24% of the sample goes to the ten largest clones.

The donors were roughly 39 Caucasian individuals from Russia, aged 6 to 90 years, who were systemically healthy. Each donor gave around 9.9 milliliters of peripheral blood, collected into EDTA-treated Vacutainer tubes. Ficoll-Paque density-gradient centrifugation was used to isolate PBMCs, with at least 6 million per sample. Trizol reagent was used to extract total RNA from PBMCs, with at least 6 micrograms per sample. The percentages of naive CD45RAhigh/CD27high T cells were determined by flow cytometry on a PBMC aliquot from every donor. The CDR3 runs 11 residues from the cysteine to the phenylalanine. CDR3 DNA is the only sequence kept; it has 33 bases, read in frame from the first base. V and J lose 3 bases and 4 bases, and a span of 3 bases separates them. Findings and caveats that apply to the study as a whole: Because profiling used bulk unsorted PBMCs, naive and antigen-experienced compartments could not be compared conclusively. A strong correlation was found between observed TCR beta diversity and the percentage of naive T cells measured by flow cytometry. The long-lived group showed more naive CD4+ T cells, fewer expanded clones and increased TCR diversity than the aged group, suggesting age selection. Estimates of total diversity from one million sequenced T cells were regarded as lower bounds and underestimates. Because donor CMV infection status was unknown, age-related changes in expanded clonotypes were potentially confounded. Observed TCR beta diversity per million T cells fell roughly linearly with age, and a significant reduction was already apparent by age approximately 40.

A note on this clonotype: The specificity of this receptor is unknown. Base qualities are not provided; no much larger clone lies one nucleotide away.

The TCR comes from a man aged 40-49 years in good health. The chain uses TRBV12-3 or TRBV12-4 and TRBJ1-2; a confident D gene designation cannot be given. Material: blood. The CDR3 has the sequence CASSLIYGYTF. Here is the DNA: TGTGCCAGCAGTTTGATCTATGGCTACACCTTC.